There are a few counts of the clone carrying this TCR beta chain. As yet, its antigen is unknown. A single record per CDR3 protein comes from TCRdb applying MiXCR to the 5' RACE reads. The table records some 130,000 distinct CDR3 sequences, over 15% of them present only once. This record comes from a study of T-cell memory formation after mild COVID-19. Overall study: Largely, the TCR clusters proved donor specific. Study results and caveats: Clones shrinking from day 15 to 85 showed even CD4/CD8 mixes; later expanders tilted CD4+.

The CDR3 consists of 13 residues. V gave up 4 bases and J gave up 3 bases, with 10 bases separating them. The receptor's source is a man younger than 35 who had mild COVID-19 (a few samples of this study predate the infection). Cell type and time point are not known. Sequencing was done on a sample of PBMCs or a T cell subset sorted from them (not recorded which). J is TRBJ2-7 and V is TRBV12-3 or TRBV12-4; D may match TRBD1 or TRBD2 (5 bases each). The CDR3 is CASSWDQGYEQYF. CDR3 nucleotides: TGTGCCAGCAGTTGGGACCAAGGCTACGAGCAGTACTTC.